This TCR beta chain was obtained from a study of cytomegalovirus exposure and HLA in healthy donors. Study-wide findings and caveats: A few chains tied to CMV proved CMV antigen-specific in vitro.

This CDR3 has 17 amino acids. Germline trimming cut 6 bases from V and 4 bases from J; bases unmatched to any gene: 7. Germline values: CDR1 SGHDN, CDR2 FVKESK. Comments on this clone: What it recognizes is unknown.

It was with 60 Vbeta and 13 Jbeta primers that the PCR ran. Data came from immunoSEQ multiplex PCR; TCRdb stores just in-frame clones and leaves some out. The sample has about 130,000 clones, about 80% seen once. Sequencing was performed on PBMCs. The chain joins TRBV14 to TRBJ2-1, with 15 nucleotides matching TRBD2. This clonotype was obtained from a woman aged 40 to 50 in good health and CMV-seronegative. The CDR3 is CASSPRTSGGAYNEQFF. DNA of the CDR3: TGTGCCAGCAGTCCAAGGACTAGCGGGGGGGCTTACAATGAGCAGTTCTTC. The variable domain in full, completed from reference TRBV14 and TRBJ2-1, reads EAGVTQFPSHSVIEKGQTVTLRCDPISGHDNLYWYRRVMGKEIKFLLHFVKESKQDESGMPNNRFLAERTGGTYSTLKVQPAELEDSGVYFCASSPRTSGGAYNEQFFGPGTRLTVL.